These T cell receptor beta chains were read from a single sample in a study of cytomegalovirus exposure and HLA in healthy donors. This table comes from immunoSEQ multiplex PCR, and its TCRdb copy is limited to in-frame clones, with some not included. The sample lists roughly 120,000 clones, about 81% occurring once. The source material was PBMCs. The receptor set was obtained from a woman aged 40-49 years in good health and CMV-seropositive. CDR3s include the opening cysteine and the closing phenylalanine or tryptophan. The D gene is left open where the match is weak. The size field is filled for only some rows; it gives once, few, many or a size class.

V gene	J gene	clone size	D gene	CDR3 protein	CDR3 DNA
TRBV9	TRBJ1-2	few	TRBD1	CASSVLQGPFEGYTF	TGTGCCAGCAGCGTGTTACAGGGGCCTTTCGAGGGCTACACCTTC
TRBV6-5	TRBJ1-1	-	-	CASKAGYATEAFF	TGTGCCAGCAAAGCAGGGTATGCCACTGAAGCTTTCTTT
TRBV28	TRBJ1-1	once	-	CASSLFGGRTFF	TGTGCCAGCAGTCTTTTCGGGGGTCGAACTTTCTTT
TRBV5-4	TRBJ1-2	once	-	CASSSSVYGYTF	TGTGCCAGCAGCTCCAGCGTCTATGGCTACACCTTC
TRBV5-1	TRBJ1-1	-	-	CASSLGVGIATEAFF	TGCGCCAGCAGCTTGGGGGTCGGGATTGCGACTGAAGCTTTCTTT
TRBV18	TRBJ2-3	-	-	CASSPPGPDTQYF	TGTGCCAGCTCACCACCGGGGCCAGATACGCAGTATTTT
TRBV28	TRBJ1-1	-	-	CASSRVRGRRYTEAFF	TGTGCCAGCAGCCGTGTCAGGGGAAGAAGGTACACTGAAGCTTTCTTT
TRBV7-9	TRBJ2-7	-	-	CASSLVGGSDYEQYF	TGTGCCAGCAGCTTAGTCGGGGGTTCGGACTACGAGCAGTACTTC
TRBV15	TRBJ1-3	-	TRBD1	CATSGDSSGNTIYF	TGTGCCACCAGCGGGGACAGCTCTGGAAACACCATATATTTT
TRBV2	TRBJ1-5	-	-	CASSAWGGRNQPQHF	TGTGCCAGCAGTGCTTGGGGGGGACGCAATCAGCCCCAGCATTTT
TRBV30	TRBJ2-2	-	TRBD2	CAWRWRELETGELFF	TGTGCCTGGAGGTGGCGGGAGTTAGAAACCGGGGAGCTGTTTTTT
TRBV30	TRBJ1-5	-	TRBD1	CAWSVLDRENQPQHF	TGTGCCTGGAGTGTATTGGACAGGGAAAATCAGCCCCAGCATTTT
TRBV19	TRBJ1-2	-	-	CASSETQSTLYGYTF	TGTGCCAGTAGCGAGACACAATCTACACTTTATGGCTACACCTTC
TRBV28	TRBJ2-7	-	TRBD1	CASTRDRGDYEQYF	TGTGCCAGCACCCGGGACAGGGGGGACTACGAGCAGTACTTC
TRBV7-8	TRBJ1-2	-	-	CASSLREGYGYTF	TGTGCCAGCAGCTTAAGAGAGGGATATGGCTACACCTTC
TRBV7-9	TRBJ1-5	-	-	CASSLGATGNQPQHF	TGTGCCAGCAGCTTAGGCGCAACGGGCAATCAGCCCCAGCATTTT
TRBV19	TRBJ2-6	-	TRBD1	CASSIIQGAPGANVLTF	TGTGCCAGTAGTATTATCCAGGGGGCGCCTGGGGCCAACGTCCTGACTTTC
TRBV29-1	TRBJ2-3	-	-	CSVQGGVTDTQYF	TGCAGCGTTCAAGGGGGGGTAACAGATACGCAGTATTTT
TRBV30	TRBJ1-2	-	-	CAWSVGGGGYTF	TGTGCCTGGAGTGTAGGGGGGGGTGGCTACACCTTC
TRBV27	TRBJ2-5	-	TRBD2	CASSPYWGEGRETQYF	TGTGCCAGCAGTCCGTACTGGGGGGAGGGCCGCGAGACCCAGTACTTC
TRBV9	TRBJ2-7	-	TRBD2	CASSVGLAGAYEQYF	TGTGCCAGCAGCGTAGGACTAGCGGGAGCCTACGAGCAGTACTTC
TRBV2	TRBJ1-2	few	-	CASSLANYGYTF	TGTGCCAGCTCACTAGCTAACTATGGCTACACCTTC
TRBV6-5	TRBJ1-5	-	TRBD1	CASSRGTGGNQPQHF	TGTGCCAGCAGTCGAGGGACAGGGGGCAATCAGCCCCAGCATTTT
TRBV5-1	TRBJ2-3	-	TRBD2	CASSLDGTSGTDTQYF	TGCGCCAGCAGCTTGGATGGGACTAGCGGAACAGATACGCAGTATTTT
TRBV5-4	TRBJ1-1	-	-	CASSSKGRQTEAFF	TGTGCCAGCAGCTCCAAGGGGCGGCAGACTGAAGCTTTCTTT
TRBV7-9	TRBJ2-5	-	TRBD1	CASSPGTVEETQYF	TGTGCCAGCAGCCCCGGGACAGTCGAAGAGACCCAGTACTTC
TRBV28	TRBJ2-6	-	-	CASSGQFSGANVLTF	TGTGCCAGCAGTGGACAGTTCTCTGGGGCCAACGTCCTGACTTTC
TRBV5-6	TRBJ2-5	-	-	CASSLVRAEQETQYF	TGTGCCAGCAGCTTGGTCAGGGCGGAGCAAGAGACCCAGTACTTC
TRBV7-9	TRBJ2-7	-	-	CASSPFEALGSEQYF	TGTGCCAGCAGCCCCTTCGAGGCCCTCGGGAGCGAGCAGTACTTC
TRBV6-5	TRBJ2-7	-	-	CASSYSGGNF	TGTGCCAGCAGTTACTCCGGCGGGAACTTC
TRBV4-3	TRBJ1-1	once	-	CASSQEEGRTEAFF	TGCGCCAGCAGCCAAGAGGAGGGAAGGACTGAAGCTTTCTTT
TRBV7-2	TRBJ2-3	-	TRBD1	CASSGGQGDADTQYF	TGTGCCAGCAGCGGCGGACAGGGAGACGCAGATACGCAGTATTTT
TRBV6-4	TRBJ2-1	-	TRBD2	CASSVKSGSNNEQFF	TGTGCCAGCAGTGTAAAAAGCGGGAGCAACAATGAGCAGTTCTTC
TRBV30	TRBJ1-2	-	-	CAQMAEPNYGYTF	TGTGCCCAGATGGCAGAACCTAACTATGGCTACACCTTC
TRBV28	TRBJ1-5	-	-	CASSLWQGVNQPQHF	TGTGCCAGCAGCCTCTGGCAGGGCGTGAATCAGCCCCAGCATTTT
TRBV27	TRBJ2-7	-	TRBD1	CASSDGTGGYEQYF	TGTGCCAGCAGTGACGGGACAGGGGGGTACGAGCAGTACTTC
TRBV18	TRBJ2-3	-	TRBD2	CASSPSSGGADTQYF	TGTGCCAGCTCACCGTCTAGCGGGGGGGCGGATACGCAGTATTTT
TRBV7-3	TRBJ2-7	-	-	CASSLSPGDEQYF	TGTGCCAGCAGCTTAAGCCCCGGAGACGAGCAGTACTTC
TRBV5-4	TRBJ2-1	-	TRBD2	CATGTSGGPHEQFF	TGTGCCACCGGGACTAGCGGGGGGCCCCATGAGCAGTTCTTC
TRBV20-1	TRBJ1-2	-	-	CSARDISGYTF	TGCAGTGCTAGGGACATCTCTGGCTACACCTTC
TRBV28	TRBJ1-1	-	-	CASRTPGQHTEAFF	TGTGCCAGCAGAACCCCGGGACAACACACTGAAGCTTTCTTT
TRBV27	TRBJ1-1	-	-	CASSLSRGQNTEAFF	TGTGCCAGCAGTTTATCGAGAGGACAGAACACTGAAGCTTTCTTT
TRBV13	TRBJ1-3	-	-	CASSSWDRNTIYF	TGTGCCAGCAGCTCCTGGGACAGAAACACCATATATTTT
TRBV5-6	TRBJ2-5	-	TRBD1	CASSLDRGYQETQYF	TGTGCCAGCAGCTTGGACAGGGGGTACCAAGAGACCCAGTACTTC
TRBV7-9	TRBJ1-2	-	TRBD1	CASSEGQNYGYTF	TGTGCCAGCAGCGAGGGACAGAACTATGGCTACACCTTC
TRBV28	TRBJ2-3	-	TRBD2	CASSSRGRRGFTDTQYF	TGTGCCAGCAGTTCTCGCGGGAGGCGAGGTTTCACAGATACGCAGTATTTT
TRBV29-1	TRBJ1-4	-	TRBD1	CSVCWTGVRGRCEKLFF	TGCAGCGTCTGCTGGACAGGGGTGAGGGGGAGGTGTGAAAAACTGTTTTTT
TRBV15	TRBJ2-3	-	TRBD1	CATSTRWTGKGTDTQYF	TGTGCCACCAGCACTCGTTGGACAGGGAAAGGTACAGATACGCAGTATTTT
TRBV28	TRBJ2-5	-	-	CASSSSGVPGETQYF	TGTGCCAGCAGTTCTTCAGGGGTTCCGGGAGAGACCCAGTACTTC